Detailed here is one T cell receptor (beta chain). The antigen is not known. The data were taken from a study of shared clonotypes between healthy human individuals. Study outcomes and limitations: A few donors had roughly 5% of their naive CD4 clonotypes in common. On the whole, naive subsets had larger estimated richness than memory subsets had.

Measured with immunoSEQ multiplex PCR; TCRdb has only the in-frame clones, and not every one. The table has 190,000 or so clones, about 68% seen once. Donors had no recently reported acute infections or vaccinations and were HIV-negative. CD4+ cells were split into CD45RA+ naive and CD45RA-negative memory subsets. Germline values: CDR1 SNHLY, CDR2 FYNNEI. The CDR3 has 15 amino acids. V lost 6 bases and J lost 0, with 12 bases in between. Material for sequencing was memory CD4+ T cells sorted from blood. Subset: CD45RA-negative fraction. This clonotype originated in a man aged 25 to 40 in good health. This chain uses TRBV2 with TRBJ2-4; D remains unclear. The chain's CDR3 is CASRTETLAKNIQYF. The CDR3 coding sequence is TGTGCCAGCAGAACAGAAACCTTAGCCAAAAACATTCAGTACTTC.